This entry is about one TCR beta chain. Its antigen remains unknown. The CDR3 runs to 15 residues. Germline CDR1 is MGHRA and CDR2 is YSYEKL. Trimming pared 1 base from V and 3 bases from J, leaving 12 bases between. TCRdb keeps only in-frame clones here, not all; method: immunoSEQ multiplex PCR. The sample shows about 7,000 clones, 30% to 45% of them seen only once. The data derive from a study of T cell clonotyping in hematopoietic cell transplantation. Study results and limitations: Broader posttransplant TCR repertoire diversity was predicted by graft donor and pretransplant recipient Inverse Simpson Index values. At the given depth, recipient repertoires were over 95% de novo clonotypes.

The chain has TRBV4-1 and TRBJ2-5; D is possibly TRBD1 or TRBD2 (5 bases each). The sample consisted of peripheral blood mononuclear cells, taken 30 days after allogeneic stem cell transplant. The receptor was isolated from a female patient in her sixties who had an allogeneic stem cell transplant, so the T cells may come from the graft donor. Some clones in this sample may be carry-over from other donors' samples. In DNA form, the CDR3 reads TGCGCCAGCAGCCAAGCCGGGGCCATAGAAGAGACCCAGTACTTC. This gives the protein CASSQAGAIEETQYF.